This T cell receptor (beta chain) originates from a study of siplizumab effects on memory and regulatory T cells. Per sample, around 91,000 TCR templates were assayed. Libraries were prepared by immunoSEQ multiplex PCR; TCRdb keeps only in-frame clonotypes and omits some of them. The repertoire consists of 70,000 to 100,000 clones, with roughly 95% occurring once and the leading ten covering 0.031%. Germline V gene data show CDR1 as MNHEY and CDR2 as SMNVEV (reference sequence). The CDR3 contains 17 residues. With V trimmed by 3 bases and J by 0 bases, 6 bases remained unmatched. Sequenced sample: naive CD4+ T cells sorted from blood. The clonotype originates from a human donor in good health. V usage is TRBV27 and J usage is TRBJ2-3; the match to TRBD2 covers 10 bases. The CDR3 reads CASSFTGTSDSTDTQYF. The CDR3 nucleotides read TGTGCCAGCAGTTTCACTGGGACTAGCGATAGCACAGATACGCAGTATTTT.